This T cell receptor beta chain is drawn from a study of chemoradiotherapy in HPV16-positive cancers. As for the study in general: Candidate HPV-specific T-cell clones and common TCR motifs came from functional assays in a couple of HPV16-positive patients. Study-level results: Functional assays defining HPV-specific T cells used only a couple of HPV16-positive patients. During treatment, candidate HPV-specific clones and E7-related motifs expanded in tumor.

J lost 5 bases, V lost 1 base, and 3 bases had no gene match. Germline-derived CDR1 and CDR2 are SGHAT and FQNNGV. This CDR3 has 14 amino acids. The table came from immunoSEQ multiplex PCR; TCRdb's copy has only in-frame clones and leaves some out. The data show more than 3,000 clones, 94% seen once. A word on this clone: Its antigen remains unidentified.

This TCR derives from a human donor with HPV-associated anogenital cancer. The sample consisted of tumor tissue, taken from a patient who underwent chemoradiotherapy. This chain uses TRBV11-2 with TRBJ1-1; TRBD1 matches at 8 bases. CDR3 residues: CASSLGTGKTEAFF. Here the CDR3 DNA reads TGTGCCAGCAGCTTAGGGACAGGGAAGACTGAAGCTTTCTTT.